A single sample gave rise to the 21 T cell receptor beta chains below, sequenced in a study of T cell responses to AZD1222 COVID-19 vaccine. Clones were sequenced by immunoSEQ multiplex PCR, and TCRdb holds only the in-frame ones, with some missing. Counted here are roughly 84,000 clones, 75% to 90% occurring once; the ten biggest clones make up roughly an eighth. This material consisted of peripheral blood, taken 28 days after the second AZD1222 dose. The receptors here all came from an adult who received the AZD1222 COVID-19 vaccine.

The CDR3 sequence is CASSQSSCWTGGSQPQHF. The CDR3 DNA sequence: TGCGCCAGCAGTCAATCCTCATGTTGGACAGGGGGATCTCAGCCCCAGCATTTT. This chain links TRBV23-1 with TRBJ1-5; TRBD1 matches 10 bases. TRBV23-1 is marked as an open reading frame, function uncertain. V lost 0 bases and J lost 6; bases outside the gene matches: 11. The CDR3 has 18 residues.

In this sample, this clone turned up once. The chain joins TRBV28 to TRBJ2-5, with D possibly matching TRBD1 (5 bases). Trimming removed 2 bases at V and 3 bases at J, with 13 bases between. Germline lookup yields CDR1 MDHEN and CDR2 SYDVKM. The CDR3 runs 15 residues. The CDR3 sequence is CASSLEGAAEETQYF. CDR3 sequence (DNA): TGTGCCAGCAGTTTAGAAGGGGCTGCCGAAGAGACCCAGTACTTC.

The chain employs TRBV9 and TRBJ1-6; 10 nucleotides match TRBD1. Germline CDR1 and CDR2: SGDLS and YYNGEE. The CDR3 covers 15 residues. After removal of 7 bases from V and 5 bases from J, the junction contained 6 bases not matched to a gene. CDR3 sequence: CASGLDRGNNSPLHF. CDR3 sequence (DNA): TGTGCCAGCGGATTGGACAGGGGGAATAATTCACCCCTCCACTTT.

This chain joins TRBV30 and TRBJ1-5; 9 bases are a match to TRBD1. CDR3 length: 15 residues. Germline CDR1 GTSNPN, CDR2 SVGIG (reference sequence). Trimming at V came to 0 bases and at J to 6 bases, leaving 6 bases not matched to a gene. CDR3 DNA sequence: TGTGCCTGGAGTGTTAGGGACAGGGCGGCTCAGCCCCAGCATTTT. Translating gives CAWSVRDRAAQPQHF.

The V gene is TRBV7-2, the J gene TRBJ1-2; the D gene is possibly TRBD1 (6 bases). Germline V gene sequence: CDR1 SGHTA, CDR2 FQGNSA. The V end was cut by 5 bases, the J end by 4 bases, with 17 bases between. CDR3 length: 15 amino acids. The CDR3 reads CASSPVYGQPYGYTF. Written as DNA, the CDR3 is TGTGCCAGCAGCCCGGTCTACGGACAGCCCTATGGCTACACCTTC. Full variable domain (outside the CDR3, taken from reference TRBV7-2 and TRBJ1-2): GAGVSQSPSNKVTEKGKDVELRCDPISGHTALYWYRQSLGQGLEFLIYFQGNSAPDKSGLPSDRFSAERTGGSVSTLTIQRTQQEDSAVYLCASSPVYGQPYGYTFGSGTRLTVV.

This sequence joins TRBV7-9 and TRBJ2-3, with TRBD1 identical over 8 bases. Germline CDR1 is SEHNR and CDR2 is FQNEAQ (reference sequence). The CDR3 is 14 amino acids. J was trimmed by 7 bases and V by 5 bases; bases with no gene match: 8. CDR3 amino acids: CASSPDREVYTQYF. The CDR3 bases are TGTGCCAGCAGCCCGGACAGGGAAGTTTATACGCAGTATTTT.

The chain recombines TRBV7-9 with TRBJ1-6, with 7 bases identical to TRBD1. From germline, CDR1 is SEHNR and CDR2 FQNEAQ (reference sequence). This CDR3 contains 14 residues. After removal of 5 bases from V and 6 bases from J, the junction contained 4 bases not matched to a gene. CDR3 nucleotide sequence: TGTGCCAGCAGCCAGACAGGGAGTAATTCACCCCTCCACTTT. This gives the protein CASSQTGSNSPLHF.

The gene calls are TRBV19 and TRBJ1-1; no clear D gene. The germline V gene has CDR1 LNHDA and CDR2 SQIVND (reference sequence). Deletions cut 6 bases from V and 1 base from J, with 15 bases between. The CDR3 runs to 15 residues. CDR3 sequence: CASSPRQERNTEAFF. As DNA, the CDR3 is TGTGCCAGTAGCCCCCGGCAGGAACGGAACACTGAAGCTTTCTTT.

The chain couples TRBV28 to TRBJ2-6, with D unresolved. V was cut by 2 bases and J by 2 bases, with 7 bases left in between. Germline V lookup: CDR1 MDHEN, CDR2 SYDVKM. This CDR3 is built from 15 residues. CDR3 residues: CASSLDRTGANVLTF. The CDR3 bases are TGTGCCAGCAGTTTAGATCGAACTGGGGCCAACGTCCTGACTTTC.

The gene calls are TRBV20-1 and TRBJ2-7; 10 nucleotides match TRBD2. The germline gives CDR1 DFQATT, CDR2 SNEGSKA (reference sequence). This CDR3 spans 15 amino acids. The ends lost 3 bases at V and 3 bases at J; junction bases unmatched: 8. DNA of the CDR3: TGCAGTGCTAGTTTGACAAGCGGGAGGGACTACGAGCAGTACTTC. Protein sequence: CSASLTSGRDYEQYF.

This clone occurred once. This sequence joins TRBV5-6 and TRBJ1-5; D is unresolved. Trimming left V 0 bases short and J 3 bases short, with 7 bases between. This CDR3 contains 14 residues. The germline V gene encodes CDR1 SGHDT and CDR2 YYEEEE. Here the CDR3 reads CASSLGQINQPQHF. CDR3 DNA sequence: TGTGCCAGCAGCTTGGGTCAGATCAATCAGCCCCAGCATTTT.

The V and J genes are TRBV6-6 and TRBJ2-3; tentatively, D is TRBD2 (6 bases). Germline assignment: CDR1 MNHNY and CDR2 SVGAGI (reference sequence). CDR3 length: 17 amino acids. Between the trimmed V and J ends, which lost 6 bases and 6 bases, there was a span of 25 bases. The CDR3 DNA reads as TGTGCCAGCAGCCGACAACTAGCCTTCCCCCGCGTTGATACGCAGTATTTT. This sequence encodes CASSRQLAFPRVDTQYF.

The CDR3 here is CASSQVPGQGGSTNEKLFF. In DNA form, the CDR3 reads TGTGCCAGCAGCCAAGTCCCCGGACAGGGCGGGTCAACTAATGAAAAACTGTTTTTT. The V gene is TRBV3-1 (or the pseudogene TRBV3-2), the J gene TRBJ1-4; 8 bases align to TRBD1. The germline CDR1 and CDR2 sequences are LGHDT and YNNKEL (reference sequence). Trimming cost V 1 base and J 0 bases; bases outside gene matches: 10. The CDR3 runs 19 residues.

The gene calls are TRBV20-1 and TRBJ2-5, with D uncertain. Germline lookup yields CDR1 DFQATT and CDR2 SNEGSKA (reference sequence). The CDR3 has 11 residues. V dropped 4 bases and J dropped 9 bases, with 12 bases sitting between them. CDR3 in DNA: TGCAGTGCTATAATAGCCCGTGCCCAGTACTTC. Translating gives CSAIIARAQYF.

This clone was found once. This chain connects TRBV29-1 to TRBJ1-1; 7 nucleotides line up with TRBD1. Germline values: CDR1 SQVTM, CDR2 ANQGSEA. There are 14 residues in the CDR3. V shed 3 bases, J shed 2 bases, and the junction held 6 bases outside the gene matches. CDR3 sequence (DNA): TGCAGCGTTGACAGGACAGGAGGAAACACTGAAGCTTTCTTT. Protein product: CSVDRTGGNTEAFF.

The chain couples TRBV11-3 to TRBJ2-2; TRBD2 matches 13 bases. CDR3 size: 18 residues. Germline values: CDR1 SGHNT, CDR2 YENEEA. The ends lost 3 bases at V and 5 bases at J; junction bases unmatched: 9. Written as DNA, the CDR3 is TGTGCCAGCAGCTTTAGGACTAGCGGGAGTAGAGATACCGGGGAGCTGTTTTTT. Translation: CASSFRTSGSRDTGELFF. Full variable domain (rest looked up from reference TRBV11-3 and TRBJ2-2): EAGVVQSPRYKIIEKKQPVAFWCNPISGHNTLYWYLQNLGQGPELLIRYENEEAVDDSQLPKDRFSAERLKGVDSTLKIQPAELGDSAVYLCASSFRTSGSRDTGELFFGEGSRLTVL.

The chain combines TRBV2 with TRBJ1-3; 10 positions agree with TRBD1. The CDR3 contains 14 residues. Germline V gives CDR1 SNHLY, CDR2 FYNNEI. V gave up 5 bases and J gave up 10 bases; unmatched junction bases: 8. The CDR3 loop reads CASSWRTGGGTIYF. For the CDR3, the DNA is TGTGCCAGCAGTTGGAGGACAGGGGGAGGGACCATATATTTT.

The chain carries TRBV7-2 and TRBJ2-5, with 7 bases aligning to TRBD1. From germline, CDR1 is SGHTA and CDR2 FQGNSA. V was pared by 5 bases and J by 5 bases, with 8 bases of the junction left unmatched. The CDR3 has 14 residues. The CDR3 DNA follows: TGTGCCAGCAGCCCTAACAGGGGCAGCGAGACCCAGTACTTC. It codes for CASSPNRGSETQYF.

The chain joins TRBV5-1 to TRBJ2-1, with D hard to call. The CDR3 extends over 14 amino acids. V lost 4 bases to trimming and J lost 4 bases, with 12 bases between them. Germline V lookup: CDR1 SGHRS, CDR2 YFSETQ. CDR3 residues: CASSRLVVYNEQFF. The CDR3 DNA reads as TGCGCCAGCAGCCGACTTGTAGTGTACAATGAGCAGTTCTTC.

The rearrangement links TRBV4-3 to TRBJ2-2; D gene uncertain. V was pared by 3 bases and J by 4 bases, with 24 bases between. This CDR3 spans 19 amino acids. Germline CDR1 reads LGHNA; CDR2 reads YSLEER. Here the CDR3 reads CASSHATARAPTGTGELFF. DNA for the CDR3: TGCGCCAGCAGCCACGCGACGGCCCGGGCCCCGACCGGCACCGGGGAGCTGTTTTTT.

The V gene is TRBV3-1 (or the pseudogene TRBV3-2), the J gene TRBJ1-1, with D possibly being TRBD1 (6 bases). Germline V gives CDR1 LGHDT, CDR2 YNNKEL (reference sequence). CDR3 length: 14 amino acids. The V end lost 2 bases, the J end lost 5 bases, and 12 bases lay between the germline ends. The CDR3 DNA is TGTGCCAGCAGCCAAAACTCAGGGGATACTGAAGCTTTCTTT. Amino acids: CASSQNSGDTEAFF.